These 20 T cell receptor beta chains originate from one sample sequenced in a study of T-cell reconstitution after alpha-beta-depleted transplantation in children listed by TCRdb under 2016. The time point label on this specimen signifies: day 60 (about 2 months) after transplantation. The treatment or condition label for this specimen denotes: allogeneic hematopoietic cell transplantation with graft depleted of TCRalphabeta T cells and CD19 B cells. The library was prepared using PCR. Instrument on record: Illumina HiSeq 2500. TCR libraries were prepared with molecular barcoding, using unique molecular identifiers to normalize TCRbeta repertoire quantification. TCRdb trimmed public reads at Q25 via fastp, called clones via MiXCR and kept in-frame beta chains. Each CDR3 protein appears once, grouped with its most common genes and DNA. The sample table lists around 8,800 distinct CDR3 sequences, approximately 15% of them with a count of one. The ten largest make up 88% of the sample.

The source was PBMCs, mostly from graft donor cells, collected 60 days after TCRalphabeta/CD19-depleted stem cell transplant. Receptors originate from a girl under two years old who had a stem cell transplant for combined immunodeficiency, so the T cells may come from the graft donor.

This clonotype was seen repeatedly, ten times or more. CDR3 DNA sequence: TGCAGCGTTGAAAGTACAGGGTACCACTATGGCTACACCTTC. Translating gives CSVESTGYHYGYTF. The V and J genes are TRBV29-1 and TRBJ1-2; maybe TRBD1 (6 bases). The CDR3 has 14 amino acids. CDR1 and CDR2 (germline): SQVTM, ANQGSEA. V shed 2 bases and J shed 3 bases, with 13 bases lying between them.

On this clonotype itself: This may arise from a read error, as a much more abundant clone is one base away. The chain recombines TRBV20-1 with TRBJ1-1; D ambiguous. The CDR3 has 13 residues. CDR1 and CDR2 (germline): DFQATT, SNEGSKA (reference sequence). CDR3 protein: CSARGHVNTEASF. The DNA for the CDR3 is TGCAGTGCTAGAGGGCACGTGAACACTGAAGCTTCCTTT.

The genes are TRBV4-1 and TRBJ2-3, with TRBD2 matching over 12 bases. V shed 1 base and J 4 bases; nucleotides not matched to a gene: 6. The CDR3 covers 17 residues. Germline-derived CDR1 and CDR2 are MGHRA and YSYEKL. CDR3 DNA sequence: TGCGCCAGCAGCCAAGGTGCGACTAGCGGGGGCGCAGATACGCAGTATTTT. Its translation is CASSQGATSGGADTQYF.

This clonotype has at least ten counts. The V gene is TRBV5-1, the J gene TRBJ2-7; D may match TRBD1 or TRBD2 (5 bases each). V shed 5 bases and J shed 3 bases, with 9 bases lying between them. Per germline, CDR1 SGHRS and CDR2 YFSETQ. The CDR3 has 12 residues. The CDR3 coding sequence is TGCGCCAGCAGTGAGGGGAACTACGAGCAGTACTTC. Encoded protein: CASSEGNYEQYF.

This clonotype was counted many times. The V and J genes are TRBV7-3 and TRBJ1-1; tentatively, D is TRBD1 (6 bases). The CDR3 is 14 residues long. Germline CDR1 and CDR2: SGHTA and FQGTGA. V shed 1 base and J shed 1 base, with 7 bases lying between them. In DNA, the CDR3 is TGTGCCAGCAGCTTAAGACAGGCGAACACTGAAGCTTTCTTT. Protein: CASSLRQANTEAFF.

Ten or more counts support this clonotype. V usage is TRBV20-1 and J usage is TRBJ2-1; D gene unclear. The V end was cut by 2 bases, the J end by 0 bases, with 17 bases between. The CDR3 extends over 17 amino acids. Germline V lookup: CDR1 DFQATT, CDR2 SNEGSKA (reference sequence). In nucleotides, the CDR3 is TGCAGTGCTAGAATTGCCACGGCCTACCGCTCCTACAATGAGCAGTTCTTC. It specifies CSARIATAYRSYNEQFF.

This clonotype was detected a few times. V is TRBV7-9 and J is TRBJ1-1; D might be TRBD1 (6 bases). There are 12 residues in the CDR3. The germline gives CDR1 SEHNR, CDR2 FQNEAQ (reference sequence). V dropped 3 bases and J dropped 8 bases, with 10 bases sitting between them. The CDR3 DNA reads TGTGCCAGCAGCTTGTCCGGGACAGAAGCTTTCTTT. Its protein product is CASSLSGTEAFF.

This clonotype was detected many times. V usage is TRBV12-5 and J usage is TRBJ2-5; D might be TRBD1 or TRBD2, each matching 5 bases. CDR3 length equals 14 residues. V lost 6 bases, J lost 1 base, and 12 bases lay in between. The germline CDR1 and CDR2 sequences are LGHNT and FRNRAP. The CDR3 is CASGPRDGQETQYF. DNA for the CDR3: TGTGCTAGTGGGCCGAGGGACGGCCAAGAGACCCAGTACTTC.

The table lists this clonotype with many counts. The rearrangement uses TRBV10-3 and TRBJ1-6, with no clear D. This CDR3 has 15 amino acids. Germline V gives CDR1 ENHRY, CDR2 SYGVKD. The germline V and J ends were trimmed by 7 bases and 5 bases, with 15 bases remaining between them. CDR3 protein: CAIKVGGRDNSPLHF. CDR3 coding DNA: TGTGCCATCAAGGTGGGAGGGAGGGATAATTCACCCCTCCACTTT.

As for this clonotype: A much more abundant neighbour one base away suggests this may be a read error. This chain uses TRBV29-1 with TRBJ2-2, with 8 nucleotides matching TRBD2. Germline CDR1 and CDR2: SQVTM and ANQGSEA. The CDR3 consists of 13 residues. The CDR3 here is CSGVGSGTGDLFF. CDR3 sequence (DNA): TGCAGCGGGGTGGGTAGCGGGACCGGGGACCTGTTTTTT.

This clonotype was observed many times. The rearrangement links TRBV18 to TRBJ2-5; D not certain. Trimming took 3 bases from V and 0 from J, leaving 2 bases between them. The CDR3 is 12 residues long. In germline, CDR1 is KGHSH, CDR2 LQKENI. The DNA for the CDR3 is TGTGCCAGCTCACCCAACCAAGAGACCCAGTACTTC. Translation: CASSPNQETQYF.

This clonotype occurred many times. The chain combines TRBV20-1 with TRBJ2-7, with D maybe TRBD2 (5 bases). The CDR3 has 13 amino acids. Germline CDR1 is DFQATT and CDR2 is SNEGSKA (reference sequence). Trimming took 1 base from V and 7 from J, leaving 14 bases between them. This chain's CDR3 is CSARVNGGIEQYF. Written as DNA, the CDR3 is TGCAGTGCTAGAGTTAACGGAGGAATAGAGCAGTACTTC.

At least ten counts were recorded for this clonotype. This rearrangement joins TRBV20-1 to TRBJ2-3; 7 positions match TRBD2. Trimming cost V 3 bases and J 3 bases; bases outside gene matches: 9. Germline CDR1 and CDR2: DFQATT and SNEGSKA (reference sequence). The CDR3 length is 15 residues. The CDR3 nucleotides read TGCAGTGCTAGCCGGGGAGCGGGGTCTACAGATACGCAGTATTTT. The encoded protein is CSASRGAGSTDTQYF.

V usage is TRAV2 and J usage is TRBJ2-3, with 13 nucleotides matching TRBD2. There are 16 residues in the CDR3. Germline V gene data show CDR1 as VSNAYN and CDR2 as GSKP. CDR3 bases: TGTGCTATAGGACTAGCGGGGGTCCTTGGTACAGATACGCAGTATTTT. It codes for CAIGLAGVLGTDTQYF.

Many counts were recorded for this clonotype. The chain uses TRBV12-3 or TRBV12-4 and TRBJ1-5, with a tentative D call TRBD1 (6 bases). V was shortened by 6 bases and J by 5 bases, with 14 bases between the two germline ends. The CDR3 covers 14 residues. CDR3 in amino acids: CASSRTGMHQPQHF. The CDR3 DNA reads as TGTGCCAGCAGCCGTACAGGGATGCATCAGCCCCAGCATTTT.

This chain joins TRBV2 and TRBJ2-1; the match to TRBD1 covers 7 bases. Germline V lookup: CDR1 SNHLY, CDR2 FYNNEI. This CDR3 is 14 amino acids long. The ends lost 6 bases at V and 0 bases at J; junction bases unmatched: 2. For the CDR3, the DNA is TGTGCCAGCAGGAGGGACAGCTCCTACAATGAGCAGTTCTTC. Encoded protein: CASRRDSSYNEQFF.

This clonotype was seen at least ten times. CDR3 residues: CSARQGPQETQYF. Here the CDR3 DNA reads TGCAGCGCTCGACAGGGGCCACAAGAGACCCAGTACTTC. The chain couples TRBV29-1 to TRBJ2-5, with TRBD1 identical over 8 bases. V was clipped by 7 bases and J by 2 bases; unmatched bases: 6. Germline CDR1 SQVTM, CDR2 ANQGSEA. This CDR3 is built from 13 residues. Filled out from reference TRBV29-1 and TRBJ2-5, the complete variable domain reads SAVISQKPSRDICQRGTSLTIQCQVDSQVTMMFWYRQQPGQSLTLIATANQGSEATYESGFVIDKFPISRPNLTFSTLTVSNMSPEDSSIYLCSARQGPQETQYFGPGTRLLVL.

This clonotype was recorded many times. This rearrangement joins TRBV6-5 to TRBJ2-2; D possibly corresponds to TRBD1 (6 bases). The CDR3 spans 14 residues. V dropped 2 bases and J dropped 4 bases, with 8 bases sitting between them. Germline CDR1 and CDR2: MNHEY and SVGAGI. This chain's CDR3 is CASSYTGLTGELFF. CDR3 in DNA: TGTGCCAGCAGTTACACAGGGCTCACCGGGGAGCTGTTTTTT.

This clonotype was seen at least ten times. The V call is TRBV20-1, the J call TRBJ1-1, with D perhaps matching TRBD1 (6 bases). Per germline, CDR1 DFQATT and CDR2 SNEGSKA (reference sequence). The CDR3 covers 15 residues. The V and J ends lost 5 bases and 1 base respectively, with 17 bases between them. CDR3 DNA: TGCAGTGCTGGCATCACTCTACAGGGGAACACTGAAGCTTTCTTT. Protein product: CSAGITLQGNTEAFF.

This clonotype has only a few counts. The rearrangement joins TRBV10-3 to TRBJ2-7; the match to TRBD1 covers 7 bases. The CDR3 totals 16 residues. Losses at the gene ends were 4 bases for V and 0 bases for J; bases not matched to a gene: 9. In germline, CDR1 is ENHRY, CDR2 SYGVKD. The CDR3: CAISAKTGRGSYEQYF. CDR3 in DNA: TGTGCCATCAGTGCGAAGACAGGGCGCGGCTCCTACGAGCAGTACTTC.